This T cell receptor (beta chain) originates from a study of response to subunit inactivated influenza vaccine. In its sample, this clonotype was seen a few times. From the RT-PCR reads, TCRdb called clonotypes with MiXCR, one entry per CDR3 protein. Of about 520,000 distinct CDR3 sequences listed, roughly 27% are singletons. The germline V gene encodes CDR1 MNHEY and CDR2 SVGEGT. This CDR3 region has 15 residues. The V and J ends lost 2 bases and 7 bases respectively, with 12 bases between them. The chain couples TRBV6-2 or TRBV6-3 to TRBJ1-6; D perhaps matches TRBD1 (5 bases). The sequenced sample was CD4+ T cells sorted from PBMCs, obtained about 5 days after vaccination. The receptor's source is a man aged 45 to 65 who received an inactivated influenza vaccine. The DNA of the CDR3 is TGTGCCAGCAGTTACGTAGGGGCGCGGAATTCACCCCTCCACTTT. It specifies CASSYVGARNSPLHF.